The 27 T cell receptor beta chains listed next were all sequenced from one sample in a study of TIL therapy for anti-PD-1-resistant metastatic lung cancer. The libraries were made with immunoSEQ v3. The assay was immunoSEQ multiplex PCR, and TCRdb's table has in-frame clones only and misses some. The data contain 25,000 to 30,000 clones, roughly 69% of them seen just once; the ten biggest clones take up about 15%. Time point noted: pre-treatment sample, taken before nivolumab and TIL therapy. Most excised metastases sampled were pleural nodules or supraclavicular lymph nodes. The sample here was tumor tissue, taken at baseline. Receptor source: a woman between 30 and 79 years old with non-small cell lung cancer.

In this sample, this clone turned up once. The rearrangement links TRBV14 to TRBJ2-7; D remains unclear. Per germline, CDR1 SGHDN and CDR2 FVKESK. V was trimmed by 0 bases and J by 3 bases, leaving 6 bases between them. CDR3 size: 13 residues. For the CDR3, the DNA is TGTGCCAGCAGCCAAGATTGGAGCTACGAGCAGTACTTC. Its protein is CASSQDWSYEQYF.

This clone was picked up one time. V is TRBV5-1 and J is TRBJ1-1, with D unclear. The CDR3 is made up of 14 amino acids. Germline values: CDR1 SGHRS, CDR2 YFSETQ. Trimming shortened V by 1 base and J by 1 base, and 8 bases separated the two germline ends. As DNA, the CDR3 is TGCGCCAGCAGCTTGAGCTGGAGGAACACTGAAGCTTTCTTT. This encodes CASSLSWRNTEAFF.

The chain employs TRBV5-5 and TRBJ2-2; 8 nucleotides align to TRBD1. V shed 4 bases, J shed 2 bases, and the junction held 7 bases outside the gene matches. The CDR3 consists of 16 residues. Germline loops: CDR1 SGHKS, CDR2 YYEKEE (reference sequence). The CDR3 spells CASSPGTGRNTGELFF. The DNA of the CDR3 is TGTGCCAGCAGCCCCGGGACAGGTAGAAACACCGGGGAGCTGTTTTTT.

The chain carries TRBV4-2 and TRBJ2-5; 8 nucleotides match TRBD1. Trimming cost V 2 bases and J 1 base; bases outside gene matches: 6. The CDR3 covers 16 residues. The germline CDR1 and CDR2 sequences are LGHNA and YNFKEQ. CDR3 amino acids: CASSQPLQGVQETQYF. Here the CDR3 DNA reads TGTGCCAGCAGCCAACCCCTACAGGGGGTCCAAGAGACCCAGTACTTC.

The chain has TRBV11-2 and TRBJ1-2; tentative D call: TRBD1 (5 bases). This CDR3 comprises 16 residues. Trimming removed 1 base at V and 2 bases at J, with 14 bases between. CDR1 and CDR2 from the germline V gene are SGHAT and FQNNGV. The CDR3 protein is CASSLGVGTSNYGYTF. In nucleotides, the CDR3 is TGTGCCAGCAGCTTAGGGGTCGGGACGTCCAACTATGGCTACACCTTC.

The chain joins TRBV29-1 to TRBJ2-1; 9 nucleotides agree with TRBD2. Germline loops: CDR1 SQVTM, CDR2 ANQGSEA. The CDR3 has 15 residues. With V trimmed by 6 bases and J by 4 bases, 10 bases remained unmatched. In nucleotides, the CDR3 is TGCAGCGTCGGAGCGGGGGGCGCAGGATACAATGAGCAGTTCTTC. As protein: CSVGAGGAGYNEQFF.

The chain carries TRBV15 and TRBJ2-1; the D call may be TRBD1 or TRBD2 (6 bases each). This CDR3 has 13 residues. Germline assignment: CDR1 LNHNV and CDR2 YYDKDF (reference sequence). The germline V and J ends were trimmed by 0 bases and 10 bases, with 10 bases remaining between them. CDR3 in amino acids: CATSRDRGTEQFF. For the CDR3, the DNA is TGTGCCACCAGCAGAGATCGGGGGACAGAGCAGTTCTTC.

This rearrangement joins TRBV10-3 to TRBJ2-1, with 11 bases lining up with TRBD2. V shed 5 bases and J 6 bases; nucleotides not matched to a gene: 9. This CDR3 is built from 16 residues. Germline V gene lookup returns CDR1 ENHRY and CDR2 SYGVKD. Here the CDR3 reads CAISPEGLAGPNEQFF. For the CDR3, the DNA is TGTGCCATCAGTCCCGAAGGACTAGCGGGTCCCAATGAGCAGTTCTTC.

The V gene is TRBV5-6, the J gene TRBJ2-4; TRBD2 might be the D (5 bases). Germline values: CDR1 SGHDT, CDR2 YYEEEE. The CDR3 runs 14 residues. Trimming took 3 bases from V and 9 from J, leaving 16 bases between them. The CDR3 is CASSSEWTASIQYF. CDR3 nucleotides: TGTGCCAGCAGCTCGGAGTGGACTGCGAGCATTCAGTACTTC.

The chain employs TRBV15 and TRBJ1-3; D gene uncertain. Per the germline V gene, CDR1 is LNHNV and CDR2 is YYDKDF (reference sequence). V lost 4 bases and J 0 bases, leaving 7 bases between the germline ends. The CDR3 loop spans 14 amino acids. The CDR3 loop is CATSIGISGNTIYF. The DNA for the CDR3 is TGTGCCACCAGCATCGGGATCTCTGGAAACACCATATATTTT.

The chain uses TRBV4-1 and TRBJ2-3; D is undetermined. Looked up from germline, CDR1 is MGHRA and CDR2 is YSYEKL. Trimming took off 3 bases at V and 6 bases at J, with 13 bases between the two ends. This CDR3 is 14 amino acids long. DNA for the CDR3: TGCGCCAGCAGCCAGGAATCCATGGGGGATACGCAGTATTTT. Its translation: CASSQESMGDTQYF.

In this sample, this clone turned up a few times. The V call is TRBV19, the J call TRBJ2-1; 12 bases map to TRBD2. V gave up 3 bases and J gave up 15 bases; unmatched junction bases: 9. The CDR3 contains 14 residues. Germline V CDR1 and CDR2: LNHDA, SQIVND (reference sequence). This CDR3 reads CASSIHRLAGDPFF. In nucleotides, the CDR3 is TGTGCCAGTAGTATTCACCGACTAGCGGGAGACCCGTTCTTC.

The chain combines TRBV7-2 with TRBJ2-7; D may be TRBD2 (5 bases). Trimming cost V 2 bases and J 7 bases, with 24 bases left between them. The length of the CDR3 is 17 residues. The V gene's germline CDR1 is SGHTA and CDR2 FQGNSA. The CDR3 sequence is CASSLSLPVTSTGEQYF. The CDR3 nucleotides are TGTGCCAGCAGCTTATCGCTCCCCGTGACGAGCACGGGGGAGCAGTACTTC.

The chain recombines TRBV5-6 with TRBJ2-7, with D possibly matching TRBD2 (5 bases). Germline V gene data show CDR1 as SGHDT and CDR2 as YYEEEE. There are 14 residues in the CDR3. V was trimmed by 0 bases and J by 2 bases, leaving 9 bases between them. The CDR3: CASSLGSGTYEQYF. The CDR3 nucleotides read TGTGCCAGCAGCTTGGGGAGCGGCACCTACGAGCAGTACTTC.

V gene TRBV30 combines with J gene TRBJ2-1, with D possibly matching TRBD1 (6 bases). The CDR3 length is 15 residues. Germline assignment: CDR1 GTSNPN and CDR2 SVGIG (reference sequence). Trimming removed 5 bases at V and 0 bases at J, with 14 bases between. The CDR3 DNA follows: TGTGCCTGGGGAAGAGGGGGTGGCTCCTACAATGAGCAGTTCTTC. Translation: CAWGRGGGSYNEQFF.

The chain links TRBV11-2 to TRBJ2-2, with D unclear. The germline gives CDR1 SGHAT, CDR2 FQNNGV. The length of the CDR3 is 14 residues. Deletions cut 5 bases from V and 7 bases from J, with 14 bases between. The CDR3 here is CASSPRYGIGELFF. The CDR3 nucleotides are TGTGCCAGCAGCCCCCGATATGGGATCGGGGAGCTGTTTTTT.

This chain connects TRBV5-6 to TRBJ1-2; possibly TRBD1 for D (6 bases). The germline V gene encodes CDR1 SGHDT and CDR2 YYEEEE. Trimming cost V 4 bases and J 4 bases, with 20 bases left between them. The CDR3 is 16 residues long. The CDR3 here is CASSIGFSQGLYGYTF. CDR3 nucleotide sequence: TGTGCCAGCAGCATTGGATTTTCGCAGGGGCTCTATGGCTACACCTTC.

V gene TRBV28 combines with J gene TRBJ1-5; no reliable D call. Germline assignment: CDR1 MDHEN and CDR2 SYDVKM. V lost 1 base, J lost 4 bases, and 14 bases lay in between. The CDR3 is made up of 16 amino acids. The CDR3 reads CASSLLARLLNQPQHF. For the CDR3, the DNA is TGTGCCAGCAGTTTATTGGCCCGTCTCCTTAATCAGCCCCAGCATTTT. Full variable domain (rest looked up from reference TRBV28 and TRBJ1-5): DVKVTQSSRYLVKRTGEKVFLECVQDMDHENMFWYRQDPGLGLRLIYFSYDVKMKEKGDIPEGYSVSREKKERFSLILESASTNQTSMYLCASSLLARLLNQPQHFGDGTRLSIL.

The genes are TRBV6-5 and TRBJ1-4; tentative D call: TRBD1 (5 bases). The CDR3 has 14 amino acids. Per germline, CDR1 MNHEY and CDR2 SVGAGI. Trimming removed 2 bases at V and 1 base at J, with 5 bases between. The CDR3 DNA is TGTGCCAGCAGTTACGACAGAACTAATGAAAAACTGTTTTTT. This gives the protein CASSYDRTNEKLFF.

This sequence joins TRBV6-1 and TRBJ2-1; TRBD1 is a possible D gene (6 bases). V gave up 7 bases and J gave up 6 bases, with 19 bases separating them. CDR1 and CDR2 from the germline V gene are MNHNS and SASEGT. This CDR3 has 15 amino acids. For the CDR3, the DNA is TGTGCCAGCACCCTTGACAGGCCGAGGATCAATGAGCAGTTCTTC. It translates to CASTLDRPRINEQFF.

The rearrangement uses TRBV5-6 and TRBJ2-7; D gene ambiguous. The CDR3 length is 12 residues. Germline assignment: CDR1 SGHDT and CDR2 YYEEEE. The germline V and J ends were trimmed by 1 base and 1 base, with 3 bases remaining between them. The CDR3 DNA follows: TGTGCCAGCAGCTTGCGTTCCTACGAGCAGTACTTC. It translates to CASSLRSYEQYF.

V gene TRBV5-3 combines with J gene TRBJ2-7, with TRBD1 as a possible D gene (5 bases). TRBV5-3 is an ORF, with its function uncertain. Trimming removed 8 bases at V and 4 bases at J, with 13 bases between. This CDR3 has 12 amino acids. CDR3 sequence: CASSLDRYEQYF. The DNA of the CDR3 is TGTGCCAGCAGTTTAGACAGATACGAGCAGTACTTC.

This clone was seen only a few times. The rearrangement uses TRBV4-2 and TRBJ1-2; 7 positions match TRBD1. Unmatched junction bases numbered 17, after V lost 4 bases and J lost 6 bases. Looked up from germline, CDR1 is LGHNA and CDR2 is YNFKEQ. The CDR3 has 17 residues. CDR3 loop: CASSLRLGGGRGDGYTF. The CDR3 region has the DNA TGTGCCAGCAGCCTGAGGTTAGGGGGCGGGCGAGGAGATGGCTACACCTTC.

The sample holds a few counts of this clone. V and J are TRBV7-8 and TRBJ2-7, with D possibly TRBD2 on 5 matching bases. This CDR3 spans 17 amino acids. Germline CDR1 reads SGHVS; CDR2 reads FQNEAQ. Trimming removed 0 bases from V and 3 bases from J, with 18 bases in between. CDR3: CASSLARGSGSIYEQYF. Here the CDR3 DNA reads TGTGCCAGCAGCTTAGCGCGAGGCTCTGGGAGCATCTACGAGCAGTACTTC.

The rearrangement uses TRBV11-2 and TRBJ2-1; D call uncertain. Germline V CDR1 and CDR2: SGHAT, FQNNGV. This CDR3 spans 15 amino acids. The V end lost 2 bases, the J end lost 2 bases, and 10 bases lay between the germline ends. DNA of the CDR3: TGTGCCAGCAGCTTACATTCTAGACCCTACAATGAGCAGTTCTTC. Its translation: CASSLHSRPYNEQFF.

DNA of the CDR3: TGTGCCAGCAGCCGTAACAGGGGGACGGGGGGCTACACCTTC. Protein product: CASSRNRGTGGYTF. The chain joins TRBV14 to TRBJ1-2; 8 positions agree with TRBD1. J gave up 8 bases and V 4 bases, and 9 bases lay outside the gene matches. The CDR3 runs to 14 residues. Germline lookup yields CDR1 SGHDN and CDR2 FVKESK.

The chain carries TRBV15 and TRBJ2-3, with a possible D match to TRBD2 (5 bases). From germline, CDR1 is LNHNV and CDR2 YYDKDF (reference sequence). Trimming stripped 0 bases from V and 2 bases from J, with 12 bases between. The CDR3 consists of 16 residues. The CDR3 loop is CATSREPGIPTDTQYF. The DNA of the CDR3 is TGTGCCACCAGCAGAGAACCGGGGATTCCCACAGATACGCAGTATTTT.